Listed below are T cell receptor beta chains from one sample, sequenced in a study of breast tumors, draining lymph nodes, adjacent tissues. TCRdb redid the calling of the multiplex PCR reads with MiXCR, one entry per CDR3 protein. This table holds thousands of distinct CDR3 sequences, around 40% found once. Source material: tumor-adjacent breast tissue. These TCRs come from a female donor with breast cancer. Some clones in this sample may be carry-over from other donors' samples. Each CDR3 is given with its conserved first and last residue. The D gene is left open where the match is weak. Some rows mark clone size as missing; the rest say once, few, many or name a class of expanded clone.

cdr3_nt | cdr3_aa | j_call | v_call | clone_size | d_call
TGTGCCAGTAGTACCAACCGGTACGAGCAGTACTTC | CASSTNRYEQYF | TRBJ2-7 | TRBV19 | medium-sized | .
TGTGCCACCAGTGACCCGACAGGCCTTCAGCCCCAGCATTTT | CATSDPTGLQPQHF | TRBJ1-5 | TRBV24-1 | medium-sized | .
TGCGCCAGCAGCCAAGATTGGGGTGAGGACTATGGCTACACCTTC | CASSQDWGEDYGYTF | TRBJ1-2 | TRBV4-3 | . | .
TGCAGCGTTGAAGATGTCCTACAAAGCACAGATACGCAGTATTTT | CSVEDVLQSTDTQYF | TRBJ2-3 | TRBV29-1 | medium-sized | .
TGCGCCAGCAGCCAAAACACAGGGGTTAGAGACGAGCAGTACTTC | CASSQNTGVRDEQYF | TRBJ2-7 | TRBV5-1 | medium-sized | TRBD1
TGTGCCAGTAGTATAGACAGGGTTCAGCATTTT | CASSIDRVQHF | TRBJ1-5 | TRBV19 | many | .
TGTGCCAGTAAAGCTAGCGCGACAGATACGCAGTATTTT | CASKASATDTQYF | TRBJ2-3 | TRBV19 | many | .
TGTGCCAGCAGTTGGACTAGCGGGAGCCGGACCGGGGAGCTGTTTTTT | CASSWTSGSRTGELFF | TRBJ2-2 | TRBV12-3/TRBV12-4 | many | TRBD2
TGTGCCAGCAGTTATCGGGGATTAGCTTTCTTT | CASSYRGLAFF | TRBJ1-1 | TRBV27 | . | .
TGTGCCAGCAGTTTTATTCCGGGAGGGCCCTCAGATACGCAGTATTTT | CASSFIPGGPSDTQYF | TRBJ2-3 | TRBV28 | few | TRBD2
TGTGCCAGCAGCCCCGCGGGGGGCTGGTACGAGCAGTACTTC | CASSPAGGWYEQYF | TRBJ2-7 | TRBV14 | many | TRBD2
TGTGCCAGCAGTGAAAGGCAGGGTTTGAACGAGCAGTACTTC | CASSERQGLNEQYF | TRBJ2-7 | TRBV6-1 | . | .
TGTGCCAGCAGCAGTGGGACTAGCGGCTCCTACAATGAGCAGTTCTTC | CASSSGTSGSYNEQFF | TRBJ2-1 | TRBV7-8 | medium-sized | TRBD2
TGTGCCAGCAGTTCCACAGGCACAGATACGCAGTATTTT | CASSSTGTDTQYF | TRBJ2-3 | TRBV28 | many | .
TGTGCCACCAGTGATGGGGGGCTGAACACCGGGGAGCTGTTTTTT | CATSDGGLNTGELFF | TRBJ2-2 | TRBV24-1 | . | .
TGTGCCAGCAGTTATGGGGTCGGGGAGCTGTTTTTT | CASSYGVGELFF | TRBJ2-2 | TRBV6-6 | . | .
TGTGCCAGCAGTCCGGGTTTTTCACCCCTCCACTTT | CASSPGFSPLHF | TRBJ1-6 | TRBV2 | . | .
TGCAGTGCTAGAGTTCCTAGCGGGAGCAACAATGAGCAGTTCTTC | CSARVPSGSNNEQFF | TRBJ2-1 | TRBV20-1 | medium-sized | TRBD2
TGTGCCATCAGTGAATTGGACAAAAGTTCACCCCTCCACTTT | CAISELDKSSPLHF | TRBJ1-6 | TRBV10-3 | . | .
TGTGCCAGCAGCCCCTCAGCGGGCTCCTACAATGAGCAGTTCTTC | CASSPSAGSYNEQFF | TRBJ2-1 | TRBV7-6 | few | .
TGTGCTAGCAGCCATCTTCGACAGGGAGAAGAGACCCAGTACTTC | CASSHLRQGEETQYF | TRBJ2-5 | TRBV7-7 | many | TRBD1
TGTGCCAGCAGCCTGGGTGGGAACACTGAAGCTTTCTTT | CASSLGGNTEAFF | TRBJ1-1 | TRBV2 | . | .
TGTGCCAGCAGTTTCCTTAGAGTAGCAGATACGCAGTATTTT | CASSFLRVADTQYF | TRBJ2-3 | TRBV12-3/TRBV12-4 | medium-sized | .
TGTGCCAGCAGTGAGACCGGGAGCTCCGTTTTTAGCACAGATACGCAGTATTTT | CASSETGSSVFSTDTQYF | TRBJ2-3 | TRBV2 | many | .
TGCAGTGCTAGAGATCGAAGCGGGAGGGCCGCAGATACGCAGTATTTT | CSARDRSGRAADTQYF | TRBJ2-3 | TRBV20-1 | many | TRBD2
TGTGCCAGCAGCTTAGGGCCCCAGGGGACCCAGTACTTC | CASSLGPQGTQYF | TRBJ2-5 | TRBV7-2 | medium-sized | .
TGTGCCAGCACCTCGTTCCGATACAATGAGCAGTTCTTC | CASTSFRYNEQFF | TRBJ2-1 | TRBV6-2/TRBV6-3 | many | .
TGTGCCAGCAGCAACAACGGGGGGGTTGGAGCTGAAGCTTTCTTT | CASSNNGGVGAEAFF | TRBJ1-1 | TRBV12-3/TRBV12-4 | few | .
TGTGCCAGCACGGGGAAGGACGAACAAGAGACCCAGTACTTC | CASTGKDEQETQYF | TRBJ2-5 | TRBV2 | . | .
TGTGCCAGCTCACCAGGGACAGACTCCTACGAGCAGTACTTC | CASSPGTDSYEQYF | TRBJ2-7 | TRBV18 | many | TRBD1
TGTGCCATCAGTGAGGGTTTGCGGGGGACTGAGCAGTTCTTC | CAISEGLRGTEQFF | TRBJ2-1 | TRBV10-3 | many | TRBD2
TGTGCCAGCAGCTACTCTGATGAGCAGTTCTTC | CASSYSDEQFF | TRBJ2-1 | TRBV7-8 | medium-sized | .
TGTGCCAGCAGTTTAGGGTCCGATATCTCCTACGAGCAGTACTTC | CASSLGSDISYEQYF | TRBJ2-7 | TRBV27 | many | .
TGCGCCAGCAGCTTGGCCCTCCAGCGGGGGCAAGGAGACTATGGCTACACCTTC | CASSLALQRGQGDYGYTF | TRBJ1-2 | TRBV5-1 | . | .
TGCGCCAGCAGCGTGGAAGCGGACACAGATACGCAGTATTTT | CASSVEADTDTQYF | TRBJ2-3 | TRBV5-1 | many | .